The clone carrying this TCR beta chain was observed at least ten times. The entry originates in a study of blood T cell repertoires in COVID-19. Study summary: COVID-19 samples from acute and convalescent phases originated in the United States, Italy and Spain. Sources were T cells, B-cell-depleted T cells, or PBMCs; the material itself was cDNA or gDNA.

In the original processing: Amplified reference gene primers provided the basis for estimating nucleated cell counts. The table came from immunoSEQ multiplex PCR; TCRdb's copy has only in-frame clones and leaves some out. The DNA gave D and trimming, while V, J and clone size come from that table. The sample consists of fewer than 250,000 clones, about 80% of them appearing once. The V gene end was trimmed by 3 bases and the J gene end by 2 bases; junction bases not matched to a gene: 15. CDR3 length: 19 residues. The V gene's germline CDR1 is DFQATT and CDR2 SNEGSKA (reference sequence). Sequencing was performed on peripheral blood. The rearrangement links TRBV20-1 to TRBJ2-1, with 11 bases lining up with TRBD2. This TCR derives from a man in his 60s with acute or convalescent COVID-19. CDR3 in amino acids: CSASQLAGGPILPYNEQFF. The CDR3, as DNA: TGCAGTGCTAGTCAATTAGCGGGGGGGCCAATTCTCCCCTACAATGAGCAGTTCTTC.